Below, 32 T cell receptor beta chains from the same sample are listed, as sequenced in a study of early T cells in non-severe SARS-CoV-2 infection. TCRdb re-called the 5' RACE reads through MiXCR, storing one row per CDR3 protein. Among around 50,000 distinct CDR3 sequences listed, approximately 6.2% were seen once. The sample comprised whole blood. The receptors shown here come from an adult who was a healthcare worker with PCR-confirmed SARS-CoV-2 infection or an uninfected control (not recorded which).

Only a few counts were recorded for this clonotype. The rearrangement uses TRBV20-1 and TRBJ2-7; 9 bases line up with TRBD1. This CDR3 contains 18 residues. J lost 2 bases, V lost 1 base, and 15 bases had no gene match. Germline values: CDR1 DFQATT, CDR2 SNEGSKA (reference sequence). CDR3 protein: CSARGPTSGQGLTYEQYF. CDR3 nucleotides: TGCAGTGCTAGAGGTCCCACTAGTGGACAGGGGTTAACCTACGAGCAGTACTTC.

The chain couples TRBV6-2 or TRBV6-3 to TRBJ2-2, with 8 bases lining up with TRBD2. With V trimmed by 5 bases and J by 7 bases, 9 bases remained unmatched. The germline gives CDR1 MNHEY, CDR2 SVGEGT. The CDR3 covers 15 residues. The CDR3 DNA is TGTGCCAGCAGTCAAACTGGGACTAGAGACGGGGAGCTGTTTTTT. As protein: CASSQTGTRDGELFF.

Ten or more counts support this clonotype. The DNA for the CDR3 is TGTGCCAGCAGTGATGGGTCAGCTTATCTCTTCGAGCAGTACTTC. Translated, it gives CASSDGSAYLFEQYF. The chain employs TRBV6-1 and TRBJ2-7; no firm D call. V was shortened by 3 bases and J by 6 bases, with 18 bases between the two germline ends. The CDR3 is 15 amino acids. Germline V gene data show CDR1 as MNHNS and CDR2 as SASEGT.

The table lists this clonotype with a few counts. The gene calls are TRBV7-9 and TRBJ2-6; D possibly corresponds to TRBD1 (5 bases). Germline V gives CDR1 SEHNR, CDR2 FQNEAQ (reference sequence). V shed 3 bases and J shed 6 bases, with 12 bases lying between them. The CDR3 runs to 15 residues. The CDR3 is CASSFGQHSANVLTF. The DNA of the CDR3 is TGTGCCAGCAGCTTCGGACAACACTCGGCCAACGTCCTGACTTTC.

This clonotype was counted at least ten times. This sequence joins TRBV12-3 or TRBV12-4 and TRBJ1-5, with no clear D. Trimming stripped 5 bases from V and 4 bases from J, with 12 bases between. CDR3 length: 14 amino acids. The chain's CDR3 is CASSQRRVNQPQHF. The CDR3 DNA sequence: TGTGCCAGCAGTCAAAGACGCGTGAATCAGCCCCAGCATTTT.

This clonotype was observed a few times. The chain combines TRBV6-2 or TRBV6-3 with TRBJ2-7, with D uncertain. The ends were cut back, 2 bases at V and 0 bases at J, with 11 bases in the middle. CDR1 MNHEY and CDR2 SVGEGT come from the germline V gene. The length of the CDR3 is 15 residues. The CDR3 spells CASSYDRPDSYEQYF. DNA for the CDR3: TGTGCCAGCAGTTACGACCGGCCGGACTCCTACGAGCAGTACTTC.

This clonotype has at least ten counts. The chain combines TRBV20-1 with TRBJ1-5, with TRBD1 identical over 7 bases. With V trimmed by 5 bases and J by 0 bases, 4 bases remained unmatched. CDR3 length equals 14 residues. The germline V gene encodes CDR1 DFQATT and CDR2 SNEGSKA (reference sequence). CDR3 DNA: TGCAGTGCTCGGGACAGTAATAGCAATCAGCCCCAGCATTTT. This translates into CSARDSNSNQPQHF.

This chain links TRBV4-1 with TRBJ1-2, with TRBD1 identical over 7 bases. Germline V lookup: CDR1 MGHRA, CDR2 YSYEKL. J lost 5 bases, V lost 3 bases, and 12 bases had no gene match. CDR3 size: 16 residues. DNA of the CDR3: TGCGCCAGCAGCCATGGCCCCGGGACAGCGACGTATGGCTACACCTTC. Amino acids: CASSHGPGTATYGYTF.

V usage is TRBV28 and J usage is TRBJ2-3; 13 nucleotides line up with TRBD2. V lost 7 bases and J lost 6; bases outside the gene matches: 10. Germline V CDR1 and CDR2: MDHEN, SYDVKM. The CDR3 is 16 residues long. CDR3 sequence: CASTRTSGGPVDTQYF. The CDR3 nucleotides read TGTGCCAGCACGCGGACTAGCGGGGGCCCCGTGGATACGCAGTATTTT.

This clonotype ranks as medium-sized. The V gene is TRBV9, the J gene TRBJ1-1; 7 positions agree with TRBD1. CDR1 and CDR2 (germline): SGDLS, YYNGEE. The CDR3 consists of 15 residues. The J segment lost 1 base and the V segment lost 4 bases, leaving 7 bases of the junction unmatched. Here the CDR3 DNA reads TGTGCCAGCAGCACGGGACAGCTAACGAACACTGAAGCTTTCTTT. Protein: CASSTGQLTNTEAFF. The full variable domain, completed using reference TRBV9 and TRBJ1-1, is DSGVTQTPKHLITATGQRVTLRCSPRSGDLSVYWYQQSLDQGLQFLIQYYNGEERAKGNILERFSAQQFPDLHSELNLSSLELGDSALYFCASSTGQLTNTEAFFGQGTRLTVV.

This clonotype has only a few counts. The chain recombines TRBV6-6 with TRBJ2-7; 7 nucleotides agree with TRBD1. The V segment lost 2 bases and the J segment 6 bases; nucleotides outside the gene matches: 7. The CDR3 loop spans 14 amino acids. Looked up from germline, CDR1 is MNHNY and CDR2 is SVGAGI (reference sequence). This CDR3 is CASSYVRGRAEQYF. DNA for the CDR3: TGTGCCAGCAGTTACGTAAGGGGGCGGGCCGAGCAGTACTTC.

Many counts were recorded for this clonotype. The rearrangement uses TRBV9 and TRBJ2-5; 7 bases are a match to TRBD2. The germline gives CDR1 SGDLS, CDR2 YYNGEE. Trimming at V came to 0 bases and at J to 2 bases, leaving 7 bases not matched to a gene. The CDR3 sequence is 16 residues long. For the CDR3, the DNA is TGTGCCAGCAGCGTAGGCGAGGGAGCGGGGCAAGAGACCCAGTACTTC. It codes for CASSVGEGAGQETQYF.

This clonotype was picked up a small number of times. The chain has TRBV6-6 and TRBJ2-7; 10 bases fit TRBD2. The CDR3 runs 14 residues. Germline CDR1 is MNHNY and CDR2 is SVGAGI (reference sequence). With V trimmed by 6 bases and J by 1 base, 3 bases remained unmatched. The CDR3 DNA follows: TGTGCCAGCAGCCCAGCGGGGGGGTCCTACGAGCAGTACTTC. It specifies CASSPAGGSYEQYF.

This clonotype has only a few counts. The chain carries TRBV12-3 or TRBV12-4 and TRBJ2-1; no definite D call. Trimming pared 2 bases from V and 2 bases from J, leaving 10 bases between. This CDR3 region has 15 residues. CDR3 residues: CASSLSGQPYNEQFF. The CDR3 nucleotides are TGTGCCAGCAGTTTAAGTGGGCAACCCTACAATGAGCAGTTCTTC.

This clonotype has just a few counts. V and J are TRBV6-2 or TRBV6-3 and TRBJ1-5; 7 bases are shared with TRBD1. The V gene end was trimmed by 2 bases and the J gene end by 7 bases; junction bases not matched to a gene: 8. The CDR3 contains 15 residues. Per the germline V gene, CDR1 is MNHEY and CDR2 is SVGEGT. The CDR3 spells CASSYGGGAFQPQHF. The CDR3, as DNA: TGTGCCAGCAGTTACGGAGGGGGCGCGTTCCAGCCCCAGCATTTT.

This clonotype was detected ten times or more. The chain uses TRBV11-2 and TRBJ1-6; the match to TRBD1 covers 7 bases. Germline CDR1 is SGHAT and CDR2 is FQNNGV. The CDR3 sequence is 15 residues long. The V and J ends lost 1 base and 7 bases, in that order; junction bases with no gene match: 4. In DNA, the CDR3 is TGTGCCAGCAGCTTAGTCGGGACAGCGAATTCACCCCTCCACTTT. Protein product: CASSLVGTANSPLHF.

This clonotype was detected only a few times. This chain links TRBV6-1 with TRBJ1-5, with D uncertain. CDR3 size: 13 residues. The V gene lost 3 bases and the J gene lost 6 bases, with 9 bases spanning the gap. The V gene's germline CDR1 is MNHNS and CDR2 SASEGT. CDR3 amino acids: CASSDTERQPQHF. The CDR3 nucleotides are TGTGCCAGCAGTGACACGGAGCGTCAGCCCCAGCATTTT.

A few counts support this clonotype. This chain uses TRBV7-2 with TRBJ2-5; D is uncertain. Trimming pared 5 bases from V and 3 bases from J, leaving 4 bases between. The CDR3 runs to 11 residues. Germline assignment: CDR1 SGHTA and CDR2 FQGNSA. The CDR3 region has the DNA TGTGCCAGCAGCCACAAAGAGACCCAGTACTTC. Its translation: CASSHKETQYF.

This chain uses TRBV7-8 with TRBJ2-2; 7 bases match TRBD1. CDR1 and CDR2 from the germline V gene are SGHVS and FQNEAQ. The CDR3 is 15 residues long. V gave up 3 bases and J gave up 5 bases; unmatched junction bases: 6. Here the CDR3 reads CASSFLGGSTGELFF. CDR3 DNA: TGTGCCAGCAGCTTTTTAGGGGGCTCGACCGGGGAGCTGTTTTTT.

This clonotype has at least ten counts. J is TRBJ1-1 and V is TRBV5-4; no clear D. V was pared by 0 bases and J by 4 bases, with 10 bases between. Germline assignment: CDR1 SGHNT and CDR2 YYREEE (reference sequence). CDR3 size: 14 residues. This CDR3 reads CASSLGKWGTEAFF. The CDR3 DNA is TGTGCCAGCAGCTTGGGCAAGTGGGGCACTGAAGCTTTCTTT.

By its share, this clonotype is medium-sized. The chain recombines TRBV9 with TRBJ1-6; D is unclear. Germline V gene lookup returns CDR1 SGDLS and CDR2 YYNGEE. The CDR3 is made up of 13 amino acids. Trimming removed 0 bases at V and 5 bases at J, with 3 bases between. This CDR3 reads CASSVVDNSPLHF. The CDR3 DNA follows: TGTGCCAGCAGCGTAGTGGATAATTCACCCCTCCACTTT.

This clonotype came up many times. The chain combines TRBV6-2 or TRBV6-3 with TRBJ1-1; D ambiguous. CDR1 and CDR2 (germline): MNHEY, SVGEGT. V gave up 5 bases and J gave up 0 bases, with 7 bases separating them. This CDR3 comprises 13 residues. The CDR3 nucleotides read TGTGCCAGCAGTCTGAACTTGAACACTGAAGCTTTCTTT. It translates to CASSLNLNTEAFF.

A few counts support this clonotype. The J gene is TRBJ1-1, the V gene TRBV20-1; TRBD1 might be the D (6 bases). From germline, CDR1 is DFQATT and CDR2 SNEGSKA (reference sequence). CDR3 length: 19 residues. V lost 4 bases and J 0 bases, leaving 27 bases between the germline ends. This CDR3 reads CSAMPRDIMISTMNTEAFF. DNA of the CDR3: TGCAGTGCTATGCCTCGGGACATCATGATCTCCACCATGAACACTGAAGCTTTCTTT.

At least ten counts were recorded for this clonotype. DNA for the CDR3: TGTGCCAGCAGCCCACCGCGCGGGCTTACTAACTATGGCTACACCTTC. It specifies CASSPPRGLTNYGYTF. The chain links TRBV7-9 to TRBJ1-2; D is unresolved. The CDR3 spans 16 residues. The V end was cut by 5 bases, the J end by 0 bases, with 16 bases between. Germline lookup yields CDR1 SEHNR and CDR2 FQNEAQ (reference sequence).

This clonotype was counted at least ten times. This rearrangement joins TRBV10-2 to TRBJ2-5; no reliable D call. V lost 4 bases to trimming and J lost 2 bases, with 2 bases between them. The CDR3 has 11 amino acids. The germline V gene has CDR1 WSHSY and CDR2 SAAADI. DNA for the CDR3: TGCGCCAGCAGTGGGCAAGAGACCCAGTACTTC. The encoded protein is CASSGQETQYF.

This clonotype came up many times. The chain links TRBV4-1 to TRBJ2-7; no definite D call. V lost 0 bases and J lost 2, with 11 bases in between. Germline V gene lookup returns CDR1 MGHRA and CDR2 YSYEKL. This CDR3 spans 15 amino acids. The CDR3 is CASSQESALTYEQYF. The CDR3 region has the DNA TGCGCCAGCAGCCAAGAGTCAGCCCTGACCTACGAGCAGTACTTC.

The V gene is TRBV5-1, the J gene TRBJ1-1, with TRBD1 matching 8 bases. With V trimmed by 6 bases and J by 1 base, 5 bases remained unmatched. The V gene's germline CDR1 is SGHRS and CDR2 YFSETQ. The CDR3 length is 14 residues. The CDR3 region has the DNA TGCGCCAGCACCCGGGACAGGAAGAACACTGAAGCTTTCTTT. Translation gives CASTRDRKNTEAFF.

The rearrangement links TRBV6-2 or TRBV6-3 to TRBJ2-1, with 7 bases lining up with TRBD2. This CDR3 region has 14 residues. V trimming: 5 bases; J trimming: 3 bases; junction bases outside the gene matches: 4. Germline values: CDR1 MNHEY, CDR2 SVGEGT. CDR3 amino acids: CASSRLADYNEQFF. CDR3 in DNA: TGTGCCAGCAGTCGACTAGCCGACTACAATGAGCAGTTCTTC.

A few counts support this clonotype. The chain combines TRBV28 with TRBJ1-2; 8 bases are a match to TRBD1. This CDR3 is 14 amino acids long. Germline CDR1 MDHEN, CDR2 SYDVKM. J lost 5 bases, V lost 2 bases, and 4 bases had no gene match. CDR3 sequence reads: CASSLRDRSYGYTF. In DNA, the CDR3 is TGTGCCAGCAGTTTACGGGACAGGAGTTATGGCTACACCTTC.

This clonotype occurred many times. The rearrangement links TRBV6-1 to TRBJ1-6; 7 bases agree with TRBD1. This CDR3 contains 16 residues. J gave up 10 bases and V 4 bases, and 13 bases lay outside the gene matches. The germline CDR1 and CDR2 sequences are MNHNS and SASEGT. DNA for the CDR3: TGTGCCAGCAGTGGAGGCCTCACCCAGGGGGAATCACCCCTCCACTTT. Protein product: CASSGGLTQGESPLHF.

The chain couples TRBV5-4 to TRBJ2-5, with a possible D match to TRBD2 (6 bases). Trimming removed 4 bases from V and 2 bases from J, with 15 bases in between. The CDR3 totals 15 residues. Germline V gene lookup returns CDR1 SGHNT and CDR2 YYREEE (reference sequence). The CDR3 DNA sequence: TGTGCCAGCAGCACGGACTATTTACGGCAAGAGACCCAGTACTTC. It translates to CASSTDYLRQETQYF.

Notes on this clonotype: Since a much larger clone is just one base distant, this may be a read error. V and J are TRBV11-2 and TRBJ2-1; possibly TRBD1 or TRBD2 for D (5 bases each). The V gene's germline CDR1 is SGHAT and CDR2 FQNNGV. This CDR3 is 17 amino acids long. The V end was cut by 5 bases, the J end by 5 bases, with 22 bases between. The DNA of the CDR3 is TGTGCCAGCAGCCCGGCCCTCCGGGACGGAAGAAACAATGAGCAGTTCTTC. Translating gives CASSPALRDGRNNEQFF.